These T cell receptor beta chains were read from a single sample in a study of regulatory T cells in long-lasting Graves disease. TCRdb reprocessed the multiplex PCR reads with MiXCR, giving one entry per CDR3 protein. In the table there are about 620,000 distinct CDR3 sequences, roughly 16% of which are singletons. These records were also assigned to another study, of T cells in Graves' hyperthyroidism and ophthalmopathy.

The material was peripheral blood mononuclear cells (PBMCs), obtained at new diagnosis, from a patient treated with antithyroid drugs. The receptor source for this set is a woman aged 25 to 39 with Graves disease. CDR3s include the opening cysteine and the closing phenylalanine or tryptophan. D genes are given only for firm matches. Clone size is not always given. Where it is, it says once, few, many or a class for expanded clones.

DNA	CDR3	J	V	D	size
TGCAGTGGGTACACCGAGACTCCCTACGAGCAGTACTTC	CSGYTETPYEQYF	TRBJ2-7	TRBV29-1	NA	many
TGTGCCAGCATTGGAGGTTTCTCCTACGAGCAGTACTTC	CASIGGFSYEQYF	TRBJ2-7	TRBV25-1	NA	NA
TGCAGTGCGGATGGGGACGCTGACAGGAGTAGCTTTGAAGCTTTCTTT	CSADGDADRSSFEAFF	TRBJ1-1	TRBV20-1	NA	many
TGTGCCATCAATGGACAGGGGGGTAATATGGGTGAGCAGTTCTTC	CAINGQGGNMGEQFF	TRBJ2-1	TRBV10-3	TRBD1	NA
TGCAGTGCTAGCGTAGGGGCTACAAATGAGCAGTTCTTC	CSASVGATNEQFF	TRBJ2-1	TRBV20-1	NA	few
TGTGCCAGCAGTATGCAGATAGCCTATGGCTACACCTTC	CASSMQIAYGYTF	TRBJ1-2	TRBV28	NA	many
TGTGCCAGCAGTTCCCCCTTGACCGGGCCTAAAAACACTGAAGCTTTCTTT	CASSSPLTGPKNTEAFF	TRBJ1-1	TRBV28	NA	many
TGCGCCAGCAGTGAGGGGGAGGACTACGAGCAGTACTTC	CASSEGEDYEQYF	TRBJ2-7	TRBV10-1	NA	few
TGTGCCAGCAGACCCGGACAGACCGCAGCTTATGGCTACACCTTC	CASRPGQTAAYGYTF	TRBJ1-2	TRBV28	NA	many
TGTGCCAGCAGATTCAGACCCGTAAATGAAAAACTGTTTTTT	CASRFRPVNEKLFF	TRBJ1-4	TRBV28	NA	many
TGTGCCAGCAGCTTAGAAGGATGGGGGCTCGGGGTAAAGCAGTACTTC	CASSLEGWGLGVKQYF	TRBJ2-7	TRBV11-2	NA	NA
TGTGCCAGCAGCCGTCGGGCTCGCGCTGAAGCTTTCTTT	CASSRRARAEAFF	TRBJ1-1	TRBV7-6	NA	many
TGTGCCACCGGGACAGGGGTCAACGAGCAGTACTTC	CATGTGVNEQYF	TRBJ2-7	TRBV2	TRBD1	many
TGTGCCAGTAGTGTCCGGTCAGTGGGCAATCAGCCCCAGCATTTT	CASSVRSVGNQPQHF	TRBJ1-5	TRBV19	NA	many
TGTGCCAGCACTCGGAATACGCAGTATTTT	CASTRNTQYF	TRBJ2-3	TRBV6-1	NA	few
TGTGCCAGCACTCCTCTATCGGACAGGGGGTCTGAGCAGTTCTTC	CASTPLSDRGSEQFF	TRBJ2-1	TRBV12-3/TRBV12-4	TRBD1	many
TGTGCCAGCAGTTTGAAAATTAACACTGAAGCTTTCTTT	CASSLKINTEAFF	TRBJ1-1	TRBV6-5	NA	many
TGTGCCACCGTGGGACAGAACACAGATACGCAGTATTTT	CATVGQNTDTQYF	TRBJ2-3	TRBV24-1	TRBD1	many
TGTGCCAGCAGCCGTGGATTTAGCTCCTACAATGAGCAGTTCTTC	CASSRGFSSYNEQFF	TRBJ2-1	TRBV5-4	NA	many
TGTGCCAGCAGGGCGGGGACAGACGAAGCTTTCTTT	CASRAGTDEAFF	TRBJ1-1	TRBV25-1	TRBD1	NA
TGTGCCTGGAGTGTAGGAGCGGCCCTCGGCAATGAGCAGTTCTTC	CAWSVGAALGNEQFF	TRBJ2-1	TRBV30	NA	many
TGCAGTGCTAGAGGGTGGACAGAGAACTATGGCTACACCTTC	CSARGWTENYGYTF	TRBJ1-2	TRBV20-1	NA	few
TGTGCCAGTAGTATAGGGGGCTTCAACGGCCAGCCGAATCAGCCCCAGCATTTT	CASSIGGFNGQPNQPQHF	TRBJ1-5	TRBV19	NA	NA
TGTGCCAGCAGTTTATCGGGTTGGGGGAATCAGCCCCAGCATTTT	CASSLSGWGNQPQHF	TRBJ1-5	TRBV27	NA	many
TGTGCCAGCAGGCCGAACAGGGGCGGTCAGCCCCAGCATTTT	CASRPNRGGQPQHF	TRBJ1-5	TRBV6-1	TRBD1	many
TGTGCCAGCAGCTTAGGCCCAGTACGCCTTAACTATGGCTACACCTTC	CASSLGPVRLNYGYTF	TRBJ1-2	TRBV7-2	NA	many
TGTGCCAGCTCACCACCGACTAGCGCGCCCAATGAGCAGTTCTTC	CASSPPTSAPNEQFF	TRBJ2-1	TRBV18	TRBD2	NA
TGTGCCAGCAGCCAAGGAGGAGGGGTTGCCGGGGAGCTGTTTTTT	CASSQGGGVAGELFF	TRBJ2-2	TRBV14	NA	few
TGTGCCAGCAGTTACTATAGGGGGGATCAGCCCCAGCATTTT	CASSYYRGDQPQHF	TRBJ1-5	TRBV6-5	NA	many
TGTGCCAGCAGACGGGATAAACAAATGAACACTGAAGCTTTCTTT	CASRRDKQMNTEAFF	TRBJ1-1	TRBV6-2/TRBV6-3	NA	many
TGTGCCAGCGCGACCCGGGGGGAGACCTCAATTGCGGAGCAGTTCTTC	CASATRGETSIAEQFF	TRBJ2-1	TRBV11-2	TRBD2	NA
TGTGCCAGCAGCTTTATCCCGAACACTGAAGCTTTCTTT	CASSFIPNTEAFF	TRBJ1-1	TRBV7-9	NA	many
TGTGCCTGGACAGGGGGGATGAACACTGAAGCTTTCTTT	CAWTGGMNTEAFF	TRBJ1-1	TRBV30	TRBD1	few
TGTGCCAGCACCAAGGGTTTCGGGTCCTACGAGCAGTACTTC	CASTKGFGSYEQYF	TRBJ2-7	TRBV12-3/TRBV12-4	NA	few
TGTGCCAGTAGTACCCCGGCGGGTACAGACGAGCAGTACTTC	CASSTPAGTDEQYF	TRBJ2-7	TRBV19	NA	NA
TGTGCCAGTTTTCGAAGAACAGGGGGCACCGGGGAGCTGTTTTTT	CASFRRTGGTGELFF	TRBJ2-2	TRBV6-1	TRBD1	NA
TGTGCCAGCAGTGTTACCGGGACAGGGATGGTTACTAATGAAAAACTGTTTTTT	CASSVTGTGMVTNEKLFF	TRBJ1-4	TRBV3-1	TRBD1	NA
TGTGCCAGCAGCTTATCGCCAGCAGTCACAGATACGCAGTATTTT	CASSLSPAVTDTQYF	TRBJ2-3	TRBV7-2	NA	few
TGTGCCAGCAGTTTGATTAGCGAGCAGTACTTC	CASSLISEQYF	TRBJ2-7	TRBV28	NA	many
TGTGCCAGCGCCCTGGCCGGGTACACCTACAATGAGCAGTTCTTC	CASALAGYTYNEQFF	TRBJ2-1	TRBV6-2/TRBV6-3	NA	NA
TGTGCCAGCAGCCTCCGATCCGACAGGCCCCATGGCTACACCTTC	CASSLRSDRPHGYTF	TRBJ1-2	TRBV3-1	NA	few
TGTGCCAGCAGTTCCACAGGCTGTGGCTACACCTTC	CASSSTGCGYTF	TRBJ1-2	TRBV28	NA	once
TGTGCCAGCAGCCAAGGGGCCCCCTACGAGCAGTACTTC	CASSQGAPYEQYF	TRBJ2-7	TRBV3-1	NA	NA